The 2 T cell receptor beta chains listed next were all sequenced from one sample in a study of control samples from healthy donors and cancer patients (dated by TCRdb to the early 2020s). The library was prepared using the immunoSEQ multiplex PCR assay. Held by TCRdb, this immuneACCESS table contains in-frame sequences only and omits some clones. Under half of the omission traces to an unresolved V gene where checked; the cause of the rest is unknown. This sample lists about 130,000 clones; around 94% were detected once. The top ten clones comprise approximately 14% of the sample. The sequenced sample consisted of PBMCs. Receptors were obtained from a man aged 60-69 years with colorectal cancer.

The CDR3 protein is CASSPRRGIMNTEAFF. The CDR3 region has the DNA TGCGCCAGCAGCCCCCGGAGAGGGATTATGAACACTGAAGCTTTCTTT. The rearrangement joins TRBV10-1 to TRBJ1-1; D gene uncertain. Trimming took off 6 bases at V and 0 bases at J, with 17 bases between the two ends. There are 16 residues in the CDR3. Germline values: CDR1 WNHNN, CDR2 SYGVQD (reference sequence).

V is TRBV18 and J is TRBJ1-3; 8 bases fit TRBD1. The CDR3 sequence is 15 residues long. Germline-derived CDR1 and CDR2 are KGHSH and LQKENI. With V trimmed by 4 bases and J by 2 bases, 4 bases remained unmatched. The chain's CDR3 is CASSRVDRAGNTIYF. CDR3 nucleotides: TGTGCCAGCTCACGAGTGGACAGGGCTGGAAACACCATATATTTT. The full variable domain, with the rest looked up from reference TRBV18 and TRBJ1-3, is NAGVMQNPRHLVRRRGQEARLRCSPMKGHSHVYWYRQLPEEGLKFMVYLQKENIIDESGMPKERFSAEFPKEGPSILRIQQVVRGDSAAYFCASSRVDRAGNTIYFGEGSWLTVV.